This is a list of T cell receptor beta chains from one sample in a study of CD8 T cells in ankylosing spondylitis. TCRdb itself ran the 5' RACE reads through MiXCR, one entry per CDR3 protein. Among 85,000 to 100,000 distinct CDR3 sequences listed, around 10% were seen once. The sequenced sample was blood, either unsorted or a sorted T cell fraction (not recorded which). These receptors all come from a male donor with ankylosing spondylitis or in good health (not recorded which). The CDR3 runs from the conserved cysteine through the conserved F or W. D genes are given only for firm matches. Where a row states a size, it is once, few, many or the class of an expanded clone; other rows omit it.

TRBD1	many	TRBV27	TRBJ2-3	CASSHHRQGAPDTQYF	TGTGCCAGCAGTCACCACAGACAGGGGGCCCCAGATACGCAGTATTTT
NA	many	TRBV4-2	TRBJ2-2	CASRLGAAGELFF	TGTGCCAGCAGACTGGGCGCTGCGGGGGAGCTGTTTTTT
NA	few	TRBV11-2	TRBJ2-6	CASSFGRPGANVLTF	TGTGCCAGCAGCTTTGGACGGCCTGGGGCCAACGTCCTGACTTTC
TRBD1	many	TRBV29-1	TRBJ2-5	CSGADRGTATQYF	TGCAGCGGGGCCGACAGGGGGACGGCGACCCAGTACTTC
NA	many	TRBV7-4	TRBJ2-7	CASSLVIYEQYF	TGTGCCAGCAGCTTAGTCATCTACGAGCAGTACTTC
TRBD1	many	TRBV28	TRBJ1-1	CASSDQGARTEAFF	TGTGCCAGCAGTGATCAGGGGGCGCGAACTGAAGCTTTCTTT
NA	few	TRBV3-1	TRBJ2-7	CASSQEGGTAFSYEQYF	TGTGCCAGCAGCCAAGAAGGGGGTACGGCCTTCTCCTACGAGCAGTACTTC
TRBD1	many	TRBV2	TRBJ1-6	CASSGQGDISPLHF	TGTGCCAGCAGTGGACAGGGGGATATTTCACCCCTCCACTTT
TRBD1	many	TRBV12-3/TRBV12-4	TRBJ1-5	CASRPPGQANQPQHF	TGTGCCAGCAGACCACCGGGACAGGCCAATCAGCCCCAGCATTTT
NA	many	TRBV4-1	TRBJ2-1	CASSQDPTRSTVNEQFF	TGCGCCAGCAGCCAAGACCCGACTAGATCCACCGTTAATGAGCAGTTCTTC
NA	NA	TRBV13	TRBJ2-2	CASSSTNTGELFF	TGTGCCAGCAGCTCAACGAACACCGGGGAGCTGTTTTTT
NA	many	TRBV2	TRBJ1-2	CASSPPEGYGYTF	TGTGCCAGCAGTCCCCCAGAAGGGTATGGCTACACCTTC
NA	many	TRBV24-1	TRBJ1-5	CATSAGNQPQHF	TGTGCCACCAGTGCTGGTAATCAGCCCCAGCATTTT
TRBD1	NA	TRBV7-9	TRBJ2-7	CASRGTGQGDLYEQYF	TGTGCCAGCAGGGGTACGGGACAGGGCGACCTCTACGAGCAGTACTTC
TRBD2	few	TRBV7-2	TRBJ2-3	CASSFAGGPTDTQYF	TGTGCCAGCAGTTTTGCGGGGGGGCCTACAGATACGCAGTATTTT
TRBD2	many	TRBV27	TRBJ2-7	CASSFSAGGYEQYF	TGTGCCAGCAGTTTTTCCGCGGGGGGGTACGAGCAGTACTTC
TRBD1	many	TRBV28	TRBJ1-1	CASSLGQGQGNTEAFF	TGTGCCAGCAGTTTGGGACAGGGGCAGGGGAACACTGAAGCTTTCTTT
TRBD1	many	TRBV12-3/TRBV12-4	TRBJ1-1	CASSSTTGGWTEAFF	TGTGCCAGCAGTTCAACAACAGGGGGTTGGACTGAAGCTTTCTTT
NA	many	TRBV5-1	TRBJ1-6	CASSPREGNSPLHF	TGCGCCAGCAGCCCGAGGGAGGGGAATTCACCCCTCCACTTT
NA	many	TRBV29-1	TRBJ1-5	CSVGEGSNQPQHF	TGCAGCGTTGGGGAAGGGAGCAATCAGCCCCAGCATTTT
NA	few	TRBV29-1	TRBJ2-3	CSVPDPFGTQYF	TGCAGCGTTCCCGACCCGTTCGGTACGCAGTATTTT
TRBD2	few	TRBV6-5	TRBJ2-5	CASSYGLAGKKETQYF	TGTGCCAGCAGTTACGGGTTAGCGGGGAAGAAAGAGACCCAGTACTTC
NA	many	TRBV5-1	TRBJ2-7	CASSLGIQEPYEQYF	TGCGCCAGCAGCTTGGGTATCCAGGAGCCCTACGAGCAGTACTTC
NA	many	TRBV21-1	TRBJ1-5	CASSKGEGQERSSNQPQHF	TGTGCCAGCAGCAAAGGAGAGGGGCAGGAAAGATCGAGCAATCAGCCCCAGCATTTT
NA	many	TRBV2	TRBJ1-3	CASSERRWSSGNTIYF	TGTGCCAGCAGTGAACGGAGATGGAGCTCTGGAAACACCATATATTTT
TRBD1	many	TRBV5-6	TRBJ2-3	CASSSGQGTDTQYF	TGTGCCAGCAGCTCAGGACAGGGAACAGATACGCAGTATTTT
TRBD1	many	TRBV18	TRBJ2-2	CASSLRGQWNTGELFF	TGTGCCAGCTCCCTTAGGGGGCAATGGAACACCGGGGAGCTGTTTTTT
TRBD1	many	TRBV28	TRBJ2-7	CASTQDRGYSEQYF	TGTGCCAGCACCCAGGACAGGGGCTACAGCGAGCAGTACTTC
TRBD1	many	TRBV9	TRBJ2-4	CASLGQGENIQYF	TGTGCCAGTCTTGGACAGGGAGAAAACATTCAGTACTTC
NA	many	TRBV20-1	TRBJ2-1	CSAHPNGNNEQFF	TGCAGTGCACATCCGAACGGCAACAATGAGCAGTTCTTC
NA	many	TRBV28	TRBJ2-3	CASTFLDGRTDTQYF	TGTGCCAGCACCTTCTTGGATGGCCGGACAGATACGCAGTATTTT
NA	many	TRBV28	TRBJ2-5	CASSVEGGTQYF	TGTGCCAGCAGCGTTGAAGGGGGTACCCAGTACTTC
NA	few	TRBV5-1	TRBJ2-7	CASSVGRSNAYEQYF	TGCGCCAGCAGCGTAGGACGTAGCAATGCCTACGAGCAGTACTTC
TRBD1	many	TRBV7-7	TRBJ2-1	CASSLGQGADEQFF	TGTGCTAGCAGCTTAGGGCAGGGGGCCGATGAGCAGTTCTTC
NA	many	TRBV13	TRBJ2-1	CASSLLGRNEQFF	TGTGCCAGCAGCTTGTTAGGTCGCAATGAGCAGTTCTTC
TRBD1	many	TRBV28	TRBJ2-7	CASSLSRPQGAREQYF	TGTGCCAGCAGTTTGTCCCGACCCCAGGGGGCACGCGAGCAGTACTTC
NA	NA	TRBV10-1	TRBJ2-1	CATRRRRESSYNEQFF	TGCGCCACCAGGCGGAGGAGGGAAAGCTCCTACAATGAGCAGTTCTTC
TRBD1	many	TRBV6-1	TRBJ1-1	CASSPPGQGRTEAFF	TGTGCCAGCAGCCCCCCGGGACAGGGACGCACTGAAGCTTTCTTT
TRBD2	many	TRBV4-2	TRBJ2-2	CASSQELAGGPVTGELFF	TGTGCCAGCAGCCAAGAACTAGCGGGGGGGCCGGTCACCGGGGAGCTGTTTTTT
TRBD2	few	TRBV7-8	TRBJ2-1	CASSLLAGGPHNEQFF	TGTGCCAGCAGCTTACTTGCGGGGGGCCCCCACAATGAGCAGTTCTTC
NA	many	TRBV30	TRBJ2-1	CAWSVRRSYNEQFF	TGTGCCTGGAGTGTACGTCGGAGCTACAATGAGCAGTTCTTC
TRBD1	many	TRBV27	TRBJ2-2	CASSRRGRVTGELFF	TGTGCCAGCAGCCGCAGGGGGCGAGTCACCGGGGAGCTGTTTTTT
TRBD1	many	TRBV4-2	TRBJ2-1	CASSQVGGAGGGNEQFF	TGTGCCAGCAGCCAAGTTGGTGGGGCAGGGGGCGGCAATGAGCAGTTCTTC
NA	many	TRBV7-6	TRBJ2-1	CASSPGRITGSEQFF	TGTGCCAGCAGCCCGGGCCGTATAACAGGGAGTGAGCAGTTCTTC
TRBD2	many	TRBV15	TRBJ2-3	CATSRPTSQITDTQYF	TGTGCCACCAGCAGACCGACTAGCCAGATCACAGATACGCAGTATTTT
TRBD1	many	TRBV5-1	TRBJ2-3	CASSLAYRGLADTQYF	TGCGCCAGCAGCTTAGCCTACAGGGGTCTGGCCGATACGCAGTATTTT
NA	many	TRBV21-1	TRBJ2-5	CASSITTATQYF	TGTGCCAGCAGCATAACAACAGCGACCCAGTACTTC
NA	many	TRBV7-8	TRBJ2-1	CASSLDRRAYNEQFF	TGTGCCAGCAGCTTAGACAGGAGGGCCTACAATGAGCAGTTCTTC